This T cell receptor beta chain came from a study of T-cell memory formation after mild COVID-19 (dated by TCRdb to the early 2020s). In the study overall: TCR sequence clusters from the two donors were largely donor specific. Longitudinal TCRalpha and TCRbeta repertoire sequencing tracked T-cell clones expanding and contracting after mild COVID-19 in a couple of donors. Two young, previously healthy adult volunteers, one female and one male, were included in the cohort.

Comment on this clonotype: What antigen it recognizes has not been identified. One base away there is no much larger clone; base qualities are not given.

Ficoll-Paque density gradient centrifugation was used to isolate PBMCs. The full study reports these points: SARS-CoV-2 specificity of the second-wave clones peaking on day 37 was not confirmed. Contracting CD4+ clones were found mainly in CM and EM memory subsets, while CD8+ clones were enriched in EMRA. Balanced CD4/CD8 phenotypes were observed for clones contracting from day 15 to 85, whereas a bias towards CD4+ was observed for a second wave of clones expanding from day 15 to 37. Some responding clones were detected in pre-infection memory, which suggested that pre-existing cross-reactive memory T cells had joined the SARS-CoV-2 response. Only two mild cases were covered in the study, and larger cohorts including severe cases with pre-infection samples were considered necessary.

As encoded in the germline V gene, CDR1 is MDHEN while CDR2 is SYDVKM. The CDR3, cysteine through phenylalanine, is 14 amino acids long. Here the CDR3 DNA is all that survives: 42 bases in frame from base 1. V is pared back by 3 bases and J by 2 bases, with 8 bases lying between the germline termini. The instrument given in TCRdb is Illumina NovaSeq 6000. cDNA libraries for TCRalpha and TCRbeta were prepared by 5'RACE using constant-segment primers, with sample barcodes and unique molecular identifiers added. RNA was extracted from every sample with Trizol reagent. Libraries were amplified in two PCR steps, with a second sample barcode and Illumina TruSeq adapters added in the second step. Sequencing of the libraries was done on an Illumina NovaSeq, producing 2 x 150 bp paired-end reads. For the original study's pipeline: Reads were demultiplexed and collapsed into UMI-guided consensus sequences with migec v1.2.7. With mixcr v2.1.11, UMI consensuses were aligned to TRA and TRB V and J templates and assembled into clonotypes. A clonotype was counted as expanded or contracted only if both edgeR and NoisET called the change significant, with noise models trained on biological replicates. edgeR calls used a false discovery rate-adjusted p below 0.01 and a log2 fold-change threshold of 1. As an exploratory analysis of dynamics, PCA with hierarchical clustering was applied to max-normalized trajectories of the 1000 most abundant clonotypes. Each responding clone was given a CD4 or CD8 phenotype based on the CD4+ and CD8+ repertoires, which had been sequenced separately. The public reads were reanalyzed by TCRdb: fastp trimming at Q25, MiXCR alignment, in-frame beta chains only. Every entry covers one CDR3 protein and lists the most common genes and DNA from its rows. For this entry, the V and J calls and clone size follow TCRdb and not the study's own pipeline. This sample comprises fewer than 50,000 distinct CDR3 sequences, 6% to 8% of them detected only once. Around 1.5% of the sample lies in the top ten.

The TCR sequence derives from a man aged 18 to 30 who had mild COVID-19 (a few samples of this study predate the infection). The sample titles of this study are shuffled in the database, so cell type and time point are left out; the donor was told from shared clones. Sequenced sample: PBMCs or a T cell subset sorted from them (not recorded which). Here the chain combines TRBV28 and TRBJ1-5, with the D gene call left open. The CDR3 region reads CASSFGSGNQPQHF. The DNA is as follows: TGTGCCAGCAGTTTCGGGAGTGGCAATCAGCCCCAGCATTTT.